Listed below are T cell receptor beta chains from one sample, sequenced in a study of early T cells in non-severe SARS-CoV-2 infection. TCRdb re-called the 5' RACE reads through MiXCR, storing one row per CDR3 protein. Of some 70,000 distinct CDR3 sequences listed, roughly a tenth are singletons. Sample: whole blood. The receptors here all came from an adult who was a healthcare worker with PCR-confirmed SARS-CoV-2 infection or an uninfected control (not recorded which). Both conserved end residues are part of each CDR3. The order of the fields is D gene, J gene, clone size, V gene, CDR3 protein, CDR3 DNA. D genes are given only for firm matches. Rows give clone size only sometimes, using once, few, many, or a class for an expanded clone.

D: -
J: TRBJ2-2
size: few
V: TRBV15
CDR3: CATSRDPGAENTGELFF
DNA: TGTGCCACCAGCAGAGATCCCGGTGCTGAAAACACCGGGGAGCTGTTTTTT

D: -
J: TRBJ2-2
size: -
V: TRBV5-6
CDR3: CASSQLTGELFF
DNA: TGTGCCAGCAGTCAGCTGACCGGGGAGCTGTTTTTT

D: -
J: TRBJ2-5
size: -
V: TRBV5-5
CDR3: CASSSKAIDGETQYF
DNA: TGTGCCAGCAGCTCCAAGGCCATAGACGGGGAGACCCAGTACTTC

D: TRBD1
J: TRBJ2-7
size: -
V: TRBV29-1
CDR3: CSVLAGTGIPEQYF
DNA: TGCAGCGTCCTAGCCGGGACAGGGATTCCCGAGCAGTACTTC

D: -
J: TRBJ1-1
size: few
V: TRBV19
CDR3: CASSSGLNTEAFF
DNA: TGTGCCAGTAGTTCCGGTTTGAACACTGAAGCTTTCTTT

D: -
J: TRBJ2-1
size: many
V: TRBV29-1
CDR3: CSVVAPQGWERSYNEQFF
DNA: TGCAGCGTTGTAGCACCACAGGGTTGGGAACGTTCCTACAATGAGCAGTTCTTC

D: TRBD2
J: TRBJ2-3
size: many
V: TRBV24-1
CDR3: CATSDWTSGSTDTQYF
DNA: TGTGCCACCAGTGATTGGACTAGCGGAAGCACAGATACGCAGTATTTT

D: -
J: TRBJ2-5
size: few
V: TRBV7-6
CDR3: CASSLGTGTKETQYF
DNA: TGTGCCAGCAGCTTAGGTACAGGGACGAAAGAGACCCAGTACTTC

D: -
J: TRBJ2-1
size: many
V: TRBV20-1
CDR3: CSASPQGRSYNEQFF
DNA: TGCAGTGCTAGCCCCCAGGGGCGCTCCTACAATGAGCAGTTCTTC

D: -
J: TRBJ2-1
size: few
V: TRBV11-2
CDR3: CASSPGTRQFNEQFF
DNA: TGTGCCAGCAGCCCGGGGACCAGACAGTTCAATGAGCAGTTCTTC

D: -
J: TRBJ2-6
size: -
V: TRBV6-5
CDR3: CASSRTVGVSSAGANVPTF
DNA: TGTGCCAGCAGCAGGACAGTGGGAGTTTCCAGCGCTGGGGCCAACGTCCCGACTTTC

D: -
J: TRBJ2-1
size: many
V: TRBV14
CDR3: CASSQAILAVHEQFF
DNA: TGTGCCAGCAGCCAAGCCATCCTGGCGGTCCATGAGCAGTTCTTC

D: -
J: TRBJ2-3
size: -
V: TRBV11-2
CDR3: CASSLAGTNTDTQYF
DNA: TGTGCCAGCAGCTTAGCAGGCACCAACACAGATACGCAGTATTTT

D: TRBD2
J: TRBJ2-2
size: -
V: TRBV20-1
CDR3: CSARVALAGYANTGELFF
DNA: TGCAGTGCTAGAGTGGCGCTAGCGGGGTACGCGAACACCGGGGAGCTGTTTTTT

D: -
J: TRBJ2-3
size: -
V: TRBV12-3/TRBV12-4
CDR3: CASSGARGTQYF
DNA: TGTGCCAGCAGTGGGGCCAGAGGCACGCAGTATTTT

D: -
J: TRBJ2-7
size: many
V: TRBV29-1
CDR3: CSVLDTSSYEQYF
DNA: TGCAGCGTTTTGGACACGAGCTCCTACGAGCAGTACTTC

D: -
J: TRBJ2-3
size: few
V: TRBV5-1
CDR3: CASSMKVESSTDTQYF
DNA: TGCGCCAGCAGCATGAAGGTAGAGTCTAGCACAGATACGCAGTATTTT

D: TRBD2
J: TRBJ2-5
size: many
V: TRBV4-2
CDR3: CASSQGSLLAGEEETQYF
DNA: TGTGCCAGCAGCCAAGGGTCCTTACTAGCGGGAGAGGAAGAGACCCAGTACTTC

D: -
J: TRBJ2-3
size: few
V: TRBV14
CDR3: CASSLTVTDTQYF
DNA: TGTGCCAGCAGCCTGACAGTCACAGATACGCAGTATTTT

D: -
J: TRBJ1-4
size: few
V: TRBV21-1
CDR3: CASSKGPSRDEKLFF
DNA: TGTGCCAGCAGCAAAGGGCCCTCCCGGGATGAAAAACTGTTTTTT

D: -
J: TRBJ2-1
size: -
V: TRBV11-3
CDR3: CASSGDSSYNEQFF
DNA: TGTGCCAGCAGCGGGGATAGCTCCTACAATGAGCAGTTCTTC

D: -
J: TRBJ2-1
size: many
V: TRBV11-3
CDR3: CASSLLASGEQFF
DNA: TGTGCCAGCAGCTTACTAGCAAGCGGTGAGCAGTTCTTC

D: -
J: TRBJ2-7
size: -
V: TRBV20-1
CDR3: CSARGGREQYF
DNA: TGCAGTGCTAGGGGCGGGCGCGAGCAGTACTTC

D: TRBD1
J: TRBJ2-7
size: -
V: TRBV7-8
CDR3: CASSFGTGTYEQYF
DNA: TGTGCCAGCAGCTTCGGGACAGGGACCTACGAGCAGTACTTC

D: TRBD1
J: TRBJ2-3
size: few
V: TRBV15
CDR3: CATNRDRYTDTQYF
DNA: TGTGCCACGAACCGGGACAGGTACACAGATACGCAGTATTTT

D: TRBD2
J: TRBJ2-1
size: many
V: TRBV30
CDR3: CAWSVAGGASYNEQFF
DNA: TGTGCCTGGAGTGTAGCGGGGGGAGCCTCCTACAATGAGCAGTTCTTC

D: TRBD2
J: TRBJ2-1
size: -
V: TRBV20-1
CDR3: CSASTSGRAGLDNEQFF
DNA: TGCAGTGCCTCGACTAGCGGGAGGGCCGGTCTTGACAATGAGCAGTTCTTC

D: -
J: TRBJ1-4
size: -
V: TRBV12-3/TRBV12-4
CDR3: CASSLDHRNLFF
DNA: TGTGCCAGCAGTTTAGACCACAGGAATCTGTTTTTT

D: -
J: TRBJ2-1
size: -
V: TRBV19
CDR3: CASSIGSGGYNEQFF
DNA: TGTGCCAGTAGTATTGGTAGCGGAGGTTACAATGAGCAGTTCTTC

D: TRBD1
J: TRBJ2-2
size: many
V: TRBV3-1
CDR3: CASSQVTGVGELFF
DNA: TGTGCCAGCAGCCAGGTTACAGGGGTCGGGGAGCTGTTTTTT

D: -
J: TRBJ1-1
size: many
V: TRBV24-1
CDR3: CATSDSGGTNTEAFF
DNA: TGTGCCACCAGTGATTCGGGAGGAACGAACACTGAAGCTTTCTTT

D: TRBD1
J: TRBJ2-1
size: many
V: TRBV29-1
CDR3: CSVGLGQGSVQFF
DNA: TGCAGCGTTGGTCTGGGACAGGGATCAGTGCAGTTCTTC

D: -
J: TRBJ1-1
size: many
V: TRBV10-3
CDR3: CATLGETAEAFF
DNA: TGTGCCACCCTCGGGGAAACCGCTGAAGCTTTCTTT

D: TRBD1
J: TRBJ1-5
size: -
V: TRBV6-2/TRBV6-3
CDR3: CASLQGWGQPQHF
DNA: TGTGCCAGCCTACAGGGGTGGGGGCAGCCCCAGCATTTT

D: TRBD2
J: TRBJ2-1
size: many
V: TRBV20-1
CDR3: CSTGLASDEQFF
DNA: TGCAGTACGGGACTAGCGTCCGATGAGCAGTTCTTC

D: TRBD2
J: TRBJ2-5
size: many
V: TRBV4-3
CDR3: CASSQDRGLAGANQYF
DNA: TGCGCCAGCAGCCAAGATAGGGGACTAGCGGGAGCGAACCAGTACTTC

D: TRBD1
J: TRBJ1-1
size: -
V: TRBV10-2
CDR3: CASSEYDRGRPEAFF
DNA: TGCGCCAGCAGTGAGTATGACAGGGGGCGACCTGAAGCTTTCTTT

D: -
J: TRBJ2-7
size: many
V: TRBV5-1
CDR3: CASSEAGISYEQYF
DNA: TGCGCCAGCTCAGAGGCAGGAATTTCCTACGAGCAGTACTTC

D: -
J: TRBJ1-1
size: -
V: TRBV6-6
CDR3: CASSSLTHGDTEAFF
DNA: TGTGCCAGCAGCTCGTTGACCCATGGTGACACTGAAGCTTTCTTT

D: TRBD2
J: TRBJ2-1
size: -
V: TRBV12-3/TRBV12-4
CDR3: CASHRAGEDEQFF
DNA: TGTGCCAGCCATAGAGCGGGAGAGGATGAGCAGTTCTTC